The 14 T cell receptor beta chains below come from one sample, sequenced in a study of blood T cell repertoires in COVID-19. TCRdb's table, derived via immunoSEQ multiplex PCR, lists solely in-frame clones and lacks some. The repertoire holds roughly 72,000 clones, with about four fifths as singletons. The source material was peripheral blood. The source of these receptors is a woman of 80 years or more with active or convalescent COVID-19.

The V call is TRBV3-1 (or the pseudogene TRBV3-2), the J call TRBJ2-7; D unclear. Germline V CDR1 and CDR2: LGHDT, YNNKEL (reference sequence). V dropped 1 base and J dropped 7 bases, with 5 bases sitting between them. This CDR3 contains 11 residues. CDR3 loop: CASSQAGEQYF. The CDR3 bases are TGTGCCAGCAGCCAAGCCGGGGAGCAGTACTTC.

The chain combines TRBV7-2 with TRBJ2-2; 7 bases fit TRBD2. The CDR3 spans 14 residues. The germline V gene encodes CDR1 SGHTA and CDR2 FQGNSA. V was pared by 4 bases and J by 9 bases, with 8 bases of the junction left unmatched. The CDR3 is CASSSGLFLRELFF. The CDR3 region has the DNA TGTGCCAGCAGCTCGGGACTATTTTTGAGGGAGCTGTTTTTT.

This chain uses TRBV28 with TRBJ2-1; D is unclear. Trimming stripped 7 bases from V and 11 bases from J, with 12 bases between. Germline V lookup: CDR1 MDHEN, CDR2 SYDVKM. The CDR3 runs 11 residues. The DNA of the CDR3 is TGTGCCAGCATGGGCACTGTACAGCAGTTCTTC. It encodes CASMGTVQQFF.

The CDR3 region is CASGGGSSSYNEQFF. CDR3 DNA: TGCGCCAGCGGCGGGGGGTCGAGCTCCTACAATGAGCAGTTCTTC. The chain has TRBV10-1 and TRBJ2-1; 8 positions match TRBD2. Germline V gene lookup returns CDR1 WNHNN and CDR2 SYGVQD (reference sequence). The CDR3 sequence is 15 residues long. The trim removed 8 bases at V and 0 bases at J, leaving 6 bases unmatched.

This clone was seen repeatedly, ten times or more. V and J are TRBV19 and TRBJ2-1; TRBD2 aligns across 11 bases. V gave up 1 base and J gave up 7 bases; unmatched junction bases: 0. The CDR3 length is 14 residues. Per germline, CDR1 LNHDA and CDR2 SQIVND (reference sequence). CDR3 loop: CASSIASGRNEQFF. CDR3 nucleotides: TGTGCCAGTAGTATAGCTAGCGGGAGGAATGAGCAGTTCTTC.

This sequence joins TRBV29-1 and TRBJ2-4; 7 bases agree with TRBD1. Germline V gene data show CDR1 as SQVTM and CDR2 as ANQGSEA. J was trimmed by 1 base and V by 6 bases; bases with no gene match: 6. The CDR3 sequence is 14 residues long. CDR3 residues: CSVTGQTAKNIQYF. The CDR3, as DNA: TGCAGCGTCACGGGACAGACGGCCAAAAACATTCAGTACTTC.

The rearrangement joins TRBV3-1 (or the pseudogene TRBV3-2) to TRBJ2-1; maybe TRBD1 (6 bases). The V end was cut by 4 bases, the J end by 9 bases, with 13 bases between. The germline CDR1 and CDR2 sequences are LGHDT and YNNKEL (reference sequence). This CDR3 is built from 13 residues. DNA of the CDR3: TGTGCCAGCAGCCTCGTAAGGGGGTTTGAGCAGTTCTTC. This codes for CASSLVRGFEQFF.

This chain joins TRBV7-2 and TRBJ2-5; 8 bases agree with TRBD1. Trimming at V came to 5 bases and at J to 1 base, leaving 3 bases not matched to a gene. Germline V gene data show CDR1 as SGHTA and CDR2 as FQGNSA. The CDR3 has 14 amino acids. CDR3 loop: CASSPDRAQETQYF. In DNA form, the CDR3 reads TGTGCCAGCAGCCCGGACAGGGCCCAAGAGACCCAGTACTTC.

V gene TRBV10-1 combines with J gene TRBJ2-3; TRBD2 agrees at 9 bases. J was trimmed by 4 bases and V by 0 bases; bases with no gene match: 5. Germline assignment: CDR1 WNHNN and CDR2 SYGVQD (reference sequence). The CDR3 loop spans 16 amino acids. This CDR3 is CASSESIAGEPDTQYF. The DNA for the CDR3 is TGCGCCAGCAGTGAGTCCATAGCGGGGGAGCCAGATACGCAGTATTTT.

The chain is built from TRBV3-1 (or the pseudogene TRBV3-2) and TRBJ2-2; 7 positions match TRBD2. Germline V lookup: CDR1 LGHDT, CDR2 YNNKEL (reference sequence). The V and J ends lost 6 bases and 4 bases, in that order; junction bases with no gene match: 8. The CDR3 totals 15 residues. The CDR3 here is CASRALAEITGELFF. CDR3 in DNA: TGTGCCAGCAGAGCTCTAGCGGAGATCACCGGGGAGCTGTTTTTT.

The CDR3 nucleotides read TGTGCCAGCAGCTTAGTACAGGGATCTGAAGCTTTCTTT. This encodes CASSLVQGSEAFF. V and J are TRBV11-3 and TRBJ1-1, with D possibly being TRBD1 (6 bases). Germline values: CDR1 SGHNT, CDR2 YENEEA. Trimming removed 1 base at V and 6 bases at J, with 9 bases between. There are 13 residues in the CDR3.

This CDR3 reads CASSLLQETQYF. In nucleotides, the CDR3 is TGCGCCAGCAGCTTACTCCAAGAGACCCAGTACTTC. The rearrangement links TRBV5-1 to TRBJ2-5, with unresolved D. Trimming left V 2 bases short and J 1 base short, with 3 bases between. The V gene's germline CDR1 is SGHRS and CDR2 YFSETQ. The CDR3 is 12 residues long.

V is TRBV6-6 and J is TRBJ2-7, with 8 bases aligning to TRBD2. Germline trimming cut 5 bases from V and 5 bases from J; bases unmatched to any gene: 17. This CDR3 contains 17 residues. Germline V gives CDR1 MNHNY, CDR2 SVGAGI (reference sequence). CDR3 bases: TGTGCCAGCAGTCCCCGAAGGGGCGGGAGGACTCGGAACGAGCAGTACTTC. Translation: CASSPRRGGRTRNEQYF.

The chain carries TRBV5-1 and TRBJ2-1; TRBD1 is a possible D gene (6 bases). The CDR3 is 14 amino acids. Trimming took 8 bases from V and 2 from J, leaving 14 bases between them. CDR1 and CDR2 from the germline V gene are SGHRS and YFSETQ. CDR3 residues: CASTSGVTYNEQFF. The CDR3 region has the DNA TGCGCCAGTACGTCAGGGGTAACCTACAATGAGCAGTTCTTC.